These T cell receptor beta chains were read from a single sample in a study of blood T cell repertoires in COVID-19. The data were produced by immunoSEQ multiplex PCR, yet TCRdb's version contains in-frame clones alone and is incomplete. The sample records roughly 62,000 clones, 70% to 85% being singletons. The sequenced sample consisted of peripheral blood. The receptors originated from a woman of 80 years or more with active or convalescent COVID-19. Both conserved end residues are trimmed from each CDR3. The D gene is left open where the match is weak.

NA | TRBV12-3/TRBV12-4 | ASSLSGEETQY
NA | TRBV10-1 | ASSESGGTYNEQF
NA | TRBV15 | ATSIRLSDQETQY
NA | TRBV27 | ASSFNGESPLH
NA | TRBV7-2 | ASSLAITAQETQY
NA | TRBV7-3 | ASSFTGGTDSPLH
TRBD1 | TRBV6-5 | ASSPPPGTGVSAF
NA | TRBV18 | ASSPAAGSYNSPLH
NA | TRBV11-2 | ASSFNTDYGYT
NA | TRBV10-3 | AIRDRQDTEAF
NA | TRBV15 | ATSRDEVRTEAF
NA | TRBV6-5 | ATSTLTVYTDTQY
TRBD2 | TRBV5-5 | ASSPRESGGTGELF
TRBD1 | TRBV19 | ATRRGQGVLRPQETQY
NA | TRBV11-3 | ASSAATGRGTQY
TRBD2 | TRBV7-2 | ASSFKAGQEDTQY
TRBD1 | TRBV3-1/TRBV3-2 | ASSRDRVLGYT
NA | TRBV6-6 | ASSSPGGDQPQH
TRBD1 | TRBV18 | ASSPYATGGPGELF
TRBD1 | TRBV5-1 | ASSWAGTGREKLF
TRBD2 | TRBV3-1/TRBV3-2 | ASSQVSGGAGTDTQY
NA | TRBV7-8 | ASSRDTMNTEAF
TRBD1 | TRBV24-1 | ATSDFEGQIYNEQF
NA | TRBV2 | ASSDSGSQH
NA | TRBV5-1 | ASSLETGLNEKLF
TRBD1 | TRBV24-1 | ATSEGQGAAGELF
TRBD1 | TRBV15 | ATSRDRNRGNSPLH
NA | TRBV2 | ASRRHTDTQY